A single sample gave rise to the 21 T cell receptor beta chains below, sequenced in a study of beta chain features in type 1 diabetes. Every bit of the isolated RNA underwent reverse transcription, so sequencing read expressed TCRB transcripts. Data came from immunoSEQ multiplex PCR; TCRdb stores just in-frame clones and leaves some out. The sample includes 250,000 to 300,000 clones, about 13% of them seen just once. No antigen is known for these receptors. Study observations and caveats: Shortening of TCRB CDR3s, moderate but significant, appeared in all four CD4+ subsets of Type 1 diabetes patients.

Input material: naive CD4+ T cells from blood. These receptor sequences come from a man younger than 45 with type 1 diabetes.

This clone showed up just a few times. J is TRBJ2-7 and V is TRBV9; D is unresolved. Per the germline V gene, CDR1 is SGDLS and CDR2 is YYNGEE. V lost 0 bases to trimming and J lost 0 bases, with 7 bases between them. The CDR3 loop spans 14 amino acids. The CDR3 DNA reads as TGTGCCAGCAGCGTAGAGGCGGACTCCTACGAGCAGTACTTC. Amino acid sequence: CASSVEADSYEQYF.

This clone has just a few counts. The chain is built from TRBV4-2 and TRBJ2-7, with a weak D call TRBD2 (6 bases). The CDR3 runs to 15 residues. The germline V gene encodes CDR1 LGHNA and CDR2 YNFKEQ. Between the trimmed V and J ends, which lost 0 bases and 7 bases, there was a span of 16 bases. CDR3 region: CASSQDLAGLGEQYF. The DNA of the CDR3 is TGTGCCAGCAGCCAAGATCTTGCGGGGCTGGGGGAGCAGTACTTC.

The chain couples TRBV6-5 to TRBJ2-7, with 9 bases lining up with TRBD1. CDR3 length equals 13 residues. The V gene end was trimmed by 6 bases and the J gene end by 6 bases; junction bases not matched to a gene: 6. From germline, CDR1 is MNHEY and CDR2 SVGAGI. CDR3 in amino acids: CASRLGQGGEQYF. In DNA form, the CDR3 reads TGTGCCAGCAGATTGGGACAGGGCGGCGAGCAGTACTTC.

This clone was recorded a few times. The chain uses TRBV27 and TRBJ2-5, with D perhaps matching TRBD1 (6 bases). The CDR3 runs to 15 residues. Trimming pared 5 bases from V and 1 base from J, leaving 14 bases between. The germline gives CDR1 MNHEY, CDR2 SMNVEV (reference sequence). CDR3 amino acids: CASSPLWTVQETQYF. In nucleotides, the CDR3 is TGTGCCAGCAGTCCCCTATGGACAGTCCAAGAGACCCAGTACTTC.

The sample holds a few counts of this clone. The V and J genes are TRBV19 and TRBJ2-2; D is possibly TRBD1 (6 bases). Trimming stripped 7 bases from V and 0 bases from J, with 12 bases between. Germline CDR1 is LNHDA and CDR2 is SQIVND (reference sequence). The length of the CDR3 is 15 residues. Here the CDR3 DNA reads TGTGCCAGTACCCTTACAGGGACGAACACCGGGGAGCTGTTTTTT. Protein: CASTLTGTNTGELFF.

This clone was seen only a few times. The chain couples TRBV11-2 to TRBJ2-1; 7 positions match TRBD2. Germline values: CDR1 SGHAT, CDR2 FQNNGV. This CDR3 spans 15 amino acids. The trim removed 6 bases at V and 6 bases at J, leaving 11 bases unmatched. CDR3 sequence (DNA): TGTGCCAGCAGTTTGGGGGAGGGAGGACTCAATGAGCAGTTCTTC. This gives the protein CASSLGEGGLNEQFF. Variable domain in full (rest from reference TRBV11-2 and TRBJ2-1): EAGVAQSPRYKIIEKRQSVAFWCNPISGHATLYWYQQILGQGPKLLIQFQNNGVVDDSQLPKDRFSAERLKGVDSTLKIQPAKLEDSAVYLCASSLGEGGLNEQFFGPGTRLTVL.

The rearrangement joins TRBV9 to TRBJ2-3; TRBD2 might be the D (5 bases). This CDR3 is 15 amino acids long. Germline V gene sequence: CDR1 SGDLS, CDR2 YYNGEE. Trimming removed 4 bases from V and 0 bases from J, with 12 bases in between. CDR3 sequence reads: CASSPRTASTDTQYF. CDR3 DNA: TGTGCCAGCAGCCCTCGGACTGCTAGCACAGATACGCAGTATTTT.

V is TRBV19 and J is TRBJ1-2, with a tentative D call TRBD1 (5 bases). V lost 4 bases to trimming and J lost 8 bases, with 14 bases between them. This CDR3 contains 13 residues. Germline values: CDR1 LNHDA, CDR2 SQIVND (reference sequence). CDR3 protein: CASSTSGARGYTF. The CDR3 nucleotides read TGTGCCAGTAGTACCTCTGGGGCCCGAGGCTACACCTTC.

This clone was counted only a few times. CDR3 nucleotides: TGTGCCAGCAGTCAGGGTAGGGCAGATACGCAGTATTTT. This gives the protein CASSQGRADTQYF. This chain connects TRBV6-1 to TRBJ2-3, with D tentatively TRBD1 (5 bases). The V end was cut by 5 bases, the J end by 4 bases, with 10 bases between. There are 13 residues in the CDR3. Germline CDR1 MNHNS, CDR2 SASEGT.

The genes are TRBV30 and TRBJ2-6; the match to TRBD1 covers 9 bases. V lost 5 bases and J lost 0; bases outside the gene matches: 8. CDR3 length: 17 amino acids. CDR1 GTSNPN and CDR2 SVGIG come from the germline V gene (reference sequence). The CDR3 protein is CAWYRGPLYSGANVLTF. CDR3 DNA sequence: TGTGCCTGGTACAGGGGGCCCTTATACTCTGGGGCCAACGTCCTGACTTTC.

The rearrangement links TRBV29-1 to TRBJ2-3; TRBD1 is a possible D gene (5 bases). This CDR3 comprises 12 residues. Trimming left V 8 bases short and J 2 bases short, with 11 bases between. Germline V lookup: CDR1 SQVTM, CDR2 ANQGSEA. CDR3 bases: TGCAGCAAACAGGATTTCACAGATACGCAGTATTTT. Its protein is CSKQDFTDTQYF.

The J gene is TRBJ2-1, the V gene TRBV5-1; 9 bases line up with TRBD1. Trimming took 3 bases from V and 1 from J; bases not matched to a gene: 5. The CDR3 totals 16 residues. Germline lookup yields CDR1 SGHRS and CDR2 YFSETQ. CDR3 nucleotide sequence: TGCGCCAGCAGCTCACTGACAGGGGGTTCCTACAATGAGCAGTTCTTC. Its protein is CASSSLTGGSYNEQFF.

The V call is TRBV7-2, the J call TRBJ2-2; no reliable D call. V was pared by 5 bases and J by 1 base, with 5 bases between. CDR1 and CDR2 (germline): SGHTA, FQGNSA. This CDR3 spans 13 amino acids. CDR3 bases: TGTGCCAGCAGCAGACAGAACACCGGGGAGCTGTTTTTT. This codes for CASSRQNTGELFF.

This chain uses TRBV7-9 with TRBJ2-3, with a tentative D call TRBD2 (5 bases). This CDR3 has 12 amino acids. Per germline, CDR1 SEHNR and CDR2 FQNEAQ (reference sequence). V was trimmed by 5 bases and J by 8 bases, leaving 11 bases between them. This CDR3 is CASSPEAGTQYF. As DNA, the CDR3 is TGTGCCAGCAGCCCCGAGGCGGGTACGCAGTATTTT.

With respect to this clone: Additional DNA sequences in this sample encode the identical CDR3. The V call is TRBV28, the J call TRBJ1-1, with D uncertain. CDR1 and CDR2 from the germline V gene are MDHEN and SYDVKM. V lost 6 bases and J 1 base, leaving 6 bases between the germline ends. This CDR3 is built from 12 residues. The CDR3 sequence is CASRTANTEAFF. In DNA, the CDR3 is TGTGCCAGCAGAACAGCGAACACTGAAGCTTTCTTT.

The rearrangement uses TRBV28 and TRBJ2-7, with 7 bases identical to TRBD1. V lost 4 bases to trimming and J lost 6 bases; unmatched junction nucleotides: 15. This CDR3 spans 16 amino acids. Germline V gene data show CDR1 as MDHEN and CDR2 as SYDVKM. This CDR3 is CASSSLPIYRGAEQYF. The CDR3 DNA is TGTGCCAGCAGTTCCCTACCGATTTACAGGGGCGCCGAGCAGTACTTC. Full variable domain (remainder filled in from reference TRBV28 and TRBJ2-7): DVKVTQSSRYLVKRTGEKVFLECVQDMDHENMFWYRQDPGLGLRLIYFSYDVKMKEKGDIPEGYSVSREKKERFSLILESASTNQTSMYLCASSSLPIYRGAEQYFGPGTRLTVT.

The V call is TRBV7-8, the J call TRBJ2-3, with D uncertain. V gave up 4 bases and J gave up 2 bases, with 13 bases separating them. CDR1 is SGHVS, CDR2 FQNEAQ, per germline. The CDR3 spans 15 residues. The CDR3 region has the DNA TGTGCCAGCAGCTCAAGAACGGGTATCACAGATACGCAGTATTTT. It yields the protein CASSSRTGITDTQYF. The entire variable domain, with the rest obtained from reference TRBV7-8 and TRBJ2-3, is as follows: GAGVSQSPRYKVAKRGQDVALRCDPISGHVSLFWYQQALGQGPEFLTYFQNEAQLDKSGLPSDRFFAERPEGSVSTLKIQRTQQEDSAVYLCASSSRTGITDTQYFGPGTRLTVL.

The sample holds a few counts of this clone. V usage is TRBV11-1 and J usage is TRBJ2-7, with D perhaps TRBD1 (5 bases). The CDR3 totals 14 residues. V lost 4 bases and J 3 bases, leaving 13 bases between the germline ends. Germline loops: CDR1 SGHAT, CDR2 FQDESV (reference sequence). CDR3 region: CASSSGIVSYEQYF. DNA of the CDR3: TGTGCCAGCAGCTCAGGGATTGTTAGCTACGAGCAGTACTTC.

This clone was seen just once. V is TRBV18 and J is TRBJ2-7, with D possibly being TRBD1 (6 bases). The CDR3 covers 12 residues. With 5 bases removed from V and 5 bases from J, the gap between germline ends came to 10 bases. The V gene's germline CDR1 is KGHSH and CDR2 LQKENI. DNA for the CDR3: TGTGCCAGCTCATCTCGACAGGACGAGCAGTACTTC. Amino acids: CASSSRQDEQYF.

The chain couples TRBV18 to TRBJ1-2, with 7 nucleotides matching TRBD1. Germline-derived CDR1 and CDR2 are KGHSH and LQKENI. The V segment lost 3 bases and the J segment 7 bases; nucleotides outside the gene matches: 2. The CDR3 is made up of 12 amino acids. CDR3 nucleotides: TGTGCCAGCTCACCTAGGACAGGTGGCTACACCTTC. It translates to CASSPRTGGYTF.

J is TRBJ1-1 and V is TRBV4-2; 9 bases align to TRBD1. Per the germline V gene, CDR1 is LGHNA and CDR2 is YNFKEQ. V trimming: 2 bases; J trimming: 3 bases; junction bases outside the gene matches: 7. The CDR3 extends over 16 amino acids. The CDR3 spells CASSQPSQGAYTEAFF. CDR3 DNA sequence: TGTGCCAGCAGCCAACCGTCACAGGGGGCCTACACTGAAGCTTTCTTT.